The next 6 T cell receptor beta chains were all read from a single sample in a study of graft-versus-host responses after intestinal transplantation (dated by TCRdb to the early 2020s). Dithiothreitol, EDTA incubations and collagenase D digestion were used to isolate intraepithelial and lamina propria lymphocytes from graft specimens. Library construction relied on the immunoSEQ multiplex PCR assay. TCRdb mirrors the immuneACCESS table, restricted to in-frame sequences. Some clones are absent from its copies; in checked studies, under half trace to an unresolved V gene, and the reason for the others is unknown. The sample profile shows some 15,000 clones; roughly 82% of them were found once. The ten largest account for about 3.9% of the sample. The source material was ileum tissue, sampled just under 28 days after intestinal transplant. The receptor source for this set is a human patient who received an intestinal transplant, so some T cells may come from the graft donor.

The chain couples TRBV28 to TRBJ2-2, with 8 nucleotides matching TRBD2. The CDR3 loop spans 14 amino acids. Germline CDR1 and CDR2: MDHEN and SYDVKM. With 6 bases clipped from V and 8 bases from J, the junction kept 8 bases outside the gene matches. In nucleotides, the CDR3 is TGTGCCAGCAGGTTAAGCGGGGGAAGGGGGGAGCTGTTTTTT. It yields the protein CASRLSGGRGELFF.

The genes are TRBV29-1 and TRBJ1-1; TRBD1 matches at 12 bases. Germline V CDR1 and CDR2: SQVTM, ANQGSEA. V lost 2 bases, J lost 4 bases, and 8 bases stayed unmatched. This CDR3 is built from 16 residues. The CDR3 loop is CSVELGTGGGRTEAFF. Here the CDR3 DNA reads TGCAGCGTTGAATTGGGGACAGGGGGCGGTCGCACTGAAGCTTTCTTT.

This chain links TRBV6-1 with TRBJ1-2; weak D call: TRBD1 (5 bases). The CDR3 sequence is 14 residues long. The V end lost 5 bases, the J end lost 8 bases, and 18 bases lay between the germline ends. Per the germline V gene, CDR1 is MNHNS and CDR2 is SASEGT. CDR3 sequence reads: CASSYRPQAEGYTF. CDR3 sequence (DNA): TGTGCCAGCAGTTATCGGCCACAGGCGGAAGGCTACACCTTC.

This chain connects TRBV18 to TRBJ1-1; tentatively, D is TRBD1 (6 bases). CDR1 is KGHSH, CDR2 LQKENI, per germline. Trimming shortened V by 8 bases and J by 0 bases, and 19 bases separated the two germline ends. The length of the CDR3 is 16 residues. CDR3 sequence (DNA): TGTGCCAGCATCACCTTAAGGACAGCTATGAACACTGAAGCTTTCTTT. This gives the protein CASITLRTAMNTEAFF.

This clone was recorded a few times. The V gene is TRBV7-2, the J gene TRBJ2-1; D perhaps matches TRBD2 (5 bases). V lost 5 bases and J 10 bases, leaving 15 bases between the germline ends. Per germline, CDR1 SGHTA and CDR2 FQGNSA. The CDR3 runs 13 residues. This CDR3 reads CASSQVDGIEQFF. In DNA form, the CDR3 reads TGTGCCAGCAGCCAAGTTGACGGGATCGAGCAGTTCTTC.

V and J are TRBV18 and TRBJ1-4; tentative D call: TRBD1 (6 bases). Trimming cost V 6 bases and J 5 bases, with 13 bases left between them. Germline V lookup: CDR1 KGHSH, CDR2 LQKENI. CDR3 length: 14 amino acids. CDR3 nucleotide sequence: TGTGCCAGCTCTCCCACAGGGAGCAATGAAAAACTGTTTTTT. This codes for CASSPTGSNEKLFF.